This section outlines one TCR beta chain sequence together with its context. Its antigen remains unidentified. This CDR3 is 14 amino acids long. Germline V CDR1 and CDR2: MRHNA, SNTAGT. The J segment lost 4 bases and the V segment lost 6 bases, leaving 5 bases of the junction unmatched. These data belong to a study of cytomegalovirus exposure and HLA in healthy donors. Findings of the study overall: Later on, an analysis tied 15,000 to 20,000 TCR beta sequences to HLA alleles at 0.05 false discovery rate. According to an earlier analysis, most TCR beta V segments yielded productive rearrangements about 90% or about 30% of the time.

With 60 Vbeta and 13 Jbeta primers, the PCR was carried out. Sequenced by immunoSEQ multiplex PCR; TCRdb stores in-frame clones only, minus some. This sample has approximately 140,000 clones, with roughly four fifths found just once. The J gene is TRBJ2-1, the V gene TRBV6-4; 8 nucleotides line up with TRBD2. Sequencing input: PBMCs. The TCR originated in a boy younger than 18 in good health and CMV-seronegative. The CDR3 coding sequence is TGTGCCAGCAGCCCAGCGGGAGCGTACAATGAGCAGTTCTTC. It codes for CASSPAGAYNEQFF.